A single TCR beta chain is shown here with its context. This sample is drawn from a study of identical twins. Trimming took 6 bases from V and 2 from J, leaving 11 bases between them. The CDR3 totals 14 residues. One entry per CDR3 protein, called by TCRdb with MiXCR from the 5' RACE reads. The repertoire has 400,000 to 600,000 distinct CDR3 sequences, about 20% of them found once; the top ten carry 0.4% to 0.6%. The same sample was also studied in work on yellow fever vaccine responses in identical twins.

The sequence was collected from a woman under 30 in good health. V and J are TRBV12-3 or TRBV12-4 and TRBJ2-1; D possibly matches TRBD1 or TRBD2 (5 bases each). The sequenced sample consisted of CD4+ T cells sorted from blood. For the CDR3, the DNA is TGTGCCAGCAGCCGGGACCCTGCCTACAATGAGCAGTTCTTC. Its protein product is CASSRDPAYNEQFF.